The T cell receptor beta chain described here comes from a study of monozygotic twins with inflammatory bowel disease. Germline V gene lookup returns CDR1 KGHSH and CDR2 LQKENI. This CDR3 has 14 amino acids. TCRdb derives one entry per CDR3 protein from the 5' RACE reads, leaving out DNA. The table for this sample gives more than 350,000 distinct CDR3 sequences. This TCR came from a human donor with ulcerative colitis or Crohn's disease, or a healthy co-twin of an affected twin (not recorded which). The V gene is TRBV18, the J gene TRBJ2-2. Sequencing was done on a sample of blood. The CDR3 sequence: CASSPNLDGGELFF.